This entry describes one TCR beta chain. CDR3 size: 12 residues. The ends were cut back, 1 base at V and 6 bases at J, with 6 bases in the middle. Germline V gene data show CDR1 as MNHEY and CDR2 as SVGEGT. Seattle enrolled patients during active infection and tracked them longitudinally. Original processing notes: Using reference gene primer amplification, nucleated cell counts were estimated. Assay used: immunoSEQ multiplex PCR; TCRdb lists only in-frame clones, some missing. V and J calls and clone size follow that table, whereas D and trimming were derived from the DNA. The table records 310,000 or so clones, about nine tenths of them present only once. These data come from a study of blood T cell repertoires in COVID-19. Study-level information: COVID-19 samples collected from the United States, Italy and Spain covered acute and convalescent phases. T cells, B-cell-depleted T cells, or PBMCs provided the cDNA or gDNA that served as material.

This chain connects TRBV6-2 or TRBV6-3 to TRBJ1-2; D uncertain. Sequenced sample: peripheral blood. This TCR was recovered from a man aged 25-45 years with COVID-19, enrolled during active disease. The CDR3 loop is CASSYFRDGYTF. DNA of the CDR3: TGTGCCAGCAGTTACTTTCGGGATGGCTACACCTTC.